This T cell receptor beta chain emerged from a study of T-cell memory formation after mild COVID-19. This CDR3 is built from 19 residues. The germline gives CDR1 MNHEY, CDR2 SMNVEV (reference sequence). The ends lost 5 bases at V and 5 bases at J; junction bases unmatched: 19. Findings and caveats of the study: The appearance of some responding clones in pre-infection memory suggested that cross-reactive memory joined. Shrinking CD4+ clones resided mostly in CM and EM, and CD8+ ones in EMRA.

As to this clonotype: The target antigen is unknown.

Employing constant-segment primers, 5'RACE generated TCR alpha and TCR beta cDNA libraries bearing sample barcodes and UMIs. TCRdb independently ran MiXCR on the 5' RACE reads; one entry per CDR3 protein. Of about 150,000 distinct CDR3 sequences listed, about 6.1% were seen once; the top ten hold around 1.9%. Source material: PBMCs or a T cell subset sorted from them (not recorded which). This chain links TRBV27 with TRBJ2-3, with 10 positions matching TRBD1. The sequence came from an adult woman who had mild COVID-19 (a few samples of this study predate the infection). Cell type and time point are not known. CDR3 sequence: CASSGLGTGALERGDTQYF. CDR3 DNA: TGTGCCAGCAGTGGCCTCGGGACAGGGGCCTTAGAGCGGGGAGATACGCAGTATTTT.